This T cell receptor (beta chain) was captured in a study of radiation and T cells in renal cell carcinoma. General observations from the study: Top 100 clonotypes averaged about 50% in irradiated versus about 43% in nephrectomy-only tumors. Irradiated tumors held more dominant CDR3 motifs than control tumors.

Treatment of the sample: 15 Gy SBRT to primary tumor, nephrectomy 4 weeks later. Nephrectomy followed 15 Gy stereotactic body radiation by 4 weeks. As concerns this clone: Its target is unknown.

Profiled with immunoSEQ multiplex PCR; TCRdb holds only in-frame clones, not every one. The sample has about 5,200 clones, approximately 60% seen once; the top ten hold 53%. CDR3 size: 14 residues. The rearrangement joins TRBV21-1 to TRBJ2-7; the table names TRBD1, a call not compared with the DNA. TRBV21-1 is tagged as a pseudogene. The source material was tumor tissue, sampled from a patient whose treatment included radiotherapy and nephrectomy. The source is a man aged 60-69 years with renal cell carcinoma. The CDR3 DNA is TGTGCCAGCAGTAGACAGGGTAGATCCTACGAGCAGTACTTC. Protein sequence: CASSRQGRSYEQYF.